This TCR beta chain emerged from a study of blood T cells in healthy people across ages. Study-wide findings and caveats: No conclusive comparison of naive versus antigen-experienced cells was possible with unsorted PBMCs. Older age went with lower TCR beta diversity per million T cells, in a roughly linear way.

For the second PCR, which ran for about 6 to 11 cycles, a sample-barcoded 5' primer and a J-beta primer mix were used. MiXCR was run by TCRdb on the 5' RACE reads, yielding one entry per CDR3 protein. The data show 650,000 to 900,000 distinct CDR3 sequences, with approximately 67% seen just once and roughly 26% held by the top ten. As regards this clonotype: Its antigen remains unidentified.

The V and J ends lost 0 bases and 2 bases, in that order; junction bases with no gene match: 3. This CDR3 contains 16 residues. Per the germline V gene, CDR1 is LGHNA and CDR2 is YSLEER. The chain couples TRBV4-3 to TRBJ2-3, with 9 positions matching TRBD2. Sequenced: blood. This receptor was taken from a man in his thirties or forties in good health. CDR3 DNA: TGCGCCAGCAGCCAAGATGCGGGGGGGGACACAGATACGCAGTATTTT. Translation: CASSQDAGGDTDTQYF.